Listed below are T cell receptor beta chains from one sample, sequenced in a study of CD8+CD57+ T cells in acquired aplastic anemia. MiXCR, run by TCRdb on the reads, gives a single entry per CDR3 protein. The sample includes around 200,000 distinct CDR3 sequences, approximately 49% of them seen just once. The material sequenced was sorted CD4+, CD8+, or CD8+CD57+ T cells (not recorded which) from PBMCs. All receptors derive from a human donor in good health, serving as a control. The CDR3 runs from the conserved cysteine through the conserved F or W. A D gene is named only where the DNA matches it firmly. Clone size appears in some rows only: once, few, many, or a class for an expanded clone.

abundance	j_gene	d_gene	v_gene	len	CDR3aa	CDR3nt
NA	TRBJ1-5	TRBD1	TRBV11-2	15	CASSPGTGDAGPQHF	TGTGCCAGCAGCCCCGGGACAGGGGATGCAGGGCCCCAGCATTTT
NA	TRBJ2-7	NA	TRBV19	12	CASPRGSYEQYF	TGTGCCAGCCCCCGGGGGTCCTACGAGCAGTACTTC
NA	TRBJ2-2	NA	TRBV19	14	CASSIPSGSGELFF	TGTGCCAGTAGTATCCCCTCGGGTTCCGGGGAGCTGTTTTTT
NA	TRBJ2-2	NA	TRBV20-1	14	CSAHGFSNTGELFF	TGCAGTGCCCATGGGTTTTCGAACACCGGGGAGCTGTTTTTT
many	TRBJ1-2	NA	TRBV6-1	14	CASSERAGSYGYTF	TGTGCCAGCAGTGAAAGGGCGGGGTCTTATGGCTACACCTTC
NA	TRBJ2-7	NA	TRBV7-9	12	CASSHPGHEQYF	TGTGCCAGCAGCCACCCCGGGCACGAGCAGTACTTC
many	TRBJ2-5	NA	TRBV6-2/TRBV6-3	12	CASSYSKETQYF	TGTGCCAGCAGTTACTCGAAAGAGACCCAGTACTTC
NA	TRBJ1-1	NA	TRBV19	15	CASSLVWVINTEAFF	TGTGCCAGTAGCCTCGTCTGGGTCATAAACACTGAGGCTTTCTTT
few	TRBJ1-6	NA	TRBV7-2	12	CASSLRGPPLHF	TGTGCCAGCAGCCTCAGGGGTCCACCCCTCCACTTT
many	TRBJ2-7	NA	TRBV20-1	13	CSARASAIYEQYF	TGCAGTGCTAGGGCTAGCGCTATCTACGAGCAGTACTTC
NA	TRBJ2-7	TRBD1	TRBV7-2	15	CASSPKRQGPYEQYF	TGTGCCAGCAGCCCAAAGAGACAGGGGCCCTACGAGCAGTACTTC
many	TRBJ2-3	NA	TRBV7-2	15	CASSLAPGATDTQYF	TGTGCCAGCAGCTTAGCCCCAGGGGCGACTGATACGCAGTATTTT
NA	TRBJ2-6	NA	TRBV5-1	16	CASSLGGGARANVLTF	TGCGCCAGCAGCTTGGGAGGGGGGGCGCGGGCCAACGTCCTGACTTTC
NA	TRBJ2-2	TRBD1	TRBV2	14	CASLGTGGSGELFF	TGTGCCAGCTTGGGGACAGGGGGCAGCGGGGAGCTGTTTTTT
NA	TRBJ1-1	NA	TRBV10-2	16	CASSLGHNRILTEAFF	TGTGCCAGCAGCTTAGGTCACAACAGGATCCTAACTGAAGCTTTCTTT
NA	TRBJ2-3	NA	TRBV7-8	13	CASSLLGTDTQYF	TGTGCCAGCAGCTTACTCGGAACAGATACGCAGTATTTT
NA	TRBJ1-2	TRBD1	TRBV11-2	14	CASSFQTGGDVYTF	TGTGCCAGCAGCTTCCAGACAGGGGGTGACGTCTACACCTTC
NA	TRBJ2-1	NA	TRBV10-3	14	CAIRYSDLYNEQFF	TGTGCCATCAGGTATTCCGACTTGTACAATGAGCAGTTCTTC
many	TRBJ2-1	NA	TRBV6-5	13	CATSYTRDNEQFF	TGTGCCACCAGTTACACCAGGGATAATGAGCAGTTCTTC
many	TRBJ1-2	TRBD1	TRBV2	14	CASSELLRDRGYTF	TGTGCCAGCAGTGAATTGCTCCGGGACAGAGGCTACACCTTC
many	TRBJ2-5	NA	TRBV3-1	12	CASSLPGETQYF	TGTGCCAGCAGCCTACCGGGGGAGACCCAGTACTTC
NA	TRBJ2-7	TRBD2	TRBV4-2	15	CASSQGLAASYEQYF	TGTGCCAGCAGCCAGGGACTAGCGGCCTCCTACGAGCAGTACTTC
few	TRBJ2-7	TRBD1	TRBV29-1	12	CSVWDSSYEQYF	TGCAGCGTCTGGGACAGCTCCTACGAGCAGTACTTC
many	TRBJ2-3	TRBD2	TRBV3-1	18	CASSHRTSGGAGLNTQYF	TGTGCCAGCAGCCACCGGACTAGCGGGGGGGCGGGTCTGAATACGCAGTATTTT
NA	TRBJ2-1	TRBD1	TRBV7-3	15	CASSARQGGPNEQFF	TGTGCCAGCAGCGCCCGACAGGGGGGGCCTAATGAGCAGTTCTTC
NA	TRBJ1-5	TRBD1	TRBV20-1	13	CSASGDRDQPQHF	TGCAGTGCTAGTGGGGACAGGGATCAGCCCCAGCATTTT
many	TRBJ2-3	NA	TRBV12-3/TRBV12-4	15	CASRIGTGSTDTQYF	TGTGCCAGCAGAATCGGGACGGGGAGCACAGATACGCAGTATTTT
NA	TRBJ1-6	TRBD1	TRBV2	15	CASRVDRGMGSPLHF	TGTGCCAGCAGAGTAGACAGGGGGATGGGTTCACCCCTCCACTTT
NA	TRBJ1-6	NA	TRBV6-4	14	CASSVNTGNSPLHF	TGTGCCAGCAGTGTTAATACAGGAAATTCACCCCTCCACTTT
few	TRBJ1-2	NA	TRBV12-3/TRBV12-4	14	CASRGAGSTYGYTF	TGTGCCAGCAGGGGCGCAGGGTCTACCTATGGCTACACCTTC
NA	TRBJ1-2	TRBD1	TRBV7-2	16	CASSLIAGQGDYGYTF	TGTGCCAGCAGCTTAATCGCGGGACAGGGGGACTATGGCTACACCTTC
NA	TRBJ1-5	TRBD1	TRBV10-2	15	CASSTDGQGRQPQHF	TGCGCCAGCAGTACAGACGGACAGGGGAGACAGCCCCAGCATTTT
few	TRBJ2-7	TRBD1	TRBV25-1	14	CASSGDRSGYEQYF	TGTGCCAGCAGTGGGGACAGGAGCGGCTACGAGCAGTACTTC
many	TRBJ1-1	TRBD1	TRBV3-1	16	CASSQGVQGAGTEAFF	TGTGCCAGCAGCCAAGGGGTCCAGGGGGCAGGCACTGAAGCTTTCTTT
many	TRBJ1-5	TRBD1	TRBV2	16	CASGPGTGSGDQPQHF	TGTGCCAGCGGTCCCGGGACAGGTTCGGGGGACCAGCCCCAGCATTTT
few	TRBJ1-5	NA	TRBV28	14	CAITGRSYNQPQHF	TGTGCCATCACGGGGCGCAGCTACAATCAGCCCCAGCATTTT
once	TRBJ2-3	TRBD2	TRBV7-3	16	CASSSSGTRGTGTQYF	TGTGCCAGCAGCTCCTCGGGGACTAGAGGCACAGGTACGCAGTATTTT
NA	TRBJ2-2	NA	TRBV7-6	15	CASSFDSGWAGELFF	TGTGCCAGCAGCTTTGACAGCGGGTGGGCCGGGGAGCTGTTTTTT
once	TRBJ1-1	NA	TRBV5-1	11	CASTQGAEAFF	TGTGCCAGCACCCAGGGCGCTGAAGCTTTCTTT
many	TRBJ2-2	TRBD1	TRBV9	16	CASSTSPGTGYGELFF	TGTGCCAGCAGCACCAGTCCCGGGACAGGGTACGGGGAGCTGTTTTTT
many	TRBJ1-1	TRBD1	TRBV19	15	CASSMGIKQGLAAFF	TGTGCCAGTAGTATGGGAATAAAACAGGGGCTCGCGGCTTTCTTT
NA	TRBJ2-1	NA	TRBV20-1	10	CSASISEQFF	TGCAGTGCTAGCATTAGCGAGCAGTTCTTC